The clone carrying this T cell receptor (beta chain) has more than one count but fewer than ten. Its antigen remains unidentified. The sample is drawn from a study of T cells after yellow fever vaccination. Notes on the study in general: Detected again after the booster were most primary-vaccination clones, at nearly 97% CD4 and 88% CD8.

Researchers made TCR cDNA using 5'RACE template switching, and this step added a universal primer site and UMIs. TCRdb reprocessed the 5' RACE reads with MiXCR, giving one entry per CDR3 protein. Here the sample spans 200,000 to 300,000 distinct CDR3 sequences, 6% to 8% being singletons. The CDR3 is 13 residues long. V was shortened by 6 bases and J by 7 bases, with 14 bases between the two germline ends. This TCR was recovered from a man aged 30 to 39 who received the YFV17D yellow fever vaccine. This chain uses TRBV12-3 or TRBV12-4 with TRBJ2-3; D remains ambiguous. The specimen was CD4+ T cells sorted from PBMCs, collected on the day of the yellow fever booster vaccination. CDR3 nucleotide sequence: TGTGCCAGCAGCTCCGGAGCCGGTTATACGCAGTATTTT. This translates into CASSSGAGYTQYF.